The clone carrying this TCR beta chain occurred a few times. The V segment lost 2 bases and the J segment 6 bases; nucleotides outside the gene matches: 19. This CDR3 has 20 residues. This sample was included in a study of CD8+ T cells in alopecia areata. Noted treatment: oral pan-JAK inhibitor, 5-10 mg twice daily. Extraction and reverse transcription of RNA yielded cDNA as the sequencing template. Generated by immunoSEQ multiplex PCR, the TCRdb table keeps only in-frame clones and is missing some. This table has about 120,000 clones, 50% to 75% appearing once. The genes are TRBV23-1 and TRBJ2-2, with 9 bases that match TRBD2. TRBV23-1 is designated an ORF whose function remains uncertain. The sequence was obtained from a human donor with alopecia areata. The starting material was CD8+ T cells sorted from blood, obtained at week 4, from a patient treated with tofacitinib. In DNA, the CDR3 is TGCGCCAGCAGTCAAGAGAGACCACCGTCCGCGGGGGGGCCCGCCGGGGAGCTGTTTTTT. Its protein is CASSQERPPSAGGPAGELFF.